A selection of T cell receptor beta chains follows, all from one sample in a study of blood T cell repertoires in COVID-19. TCRdb keeps only in-frame clones here, not all; method: immunoSEQ multiplex PCR. The repertoire holds some 350,000 clones, with around 82% as singletons. Sequencing was performed on peripheral blood. These TCRs come from a young man with active or convalescent COVID-19. The CDR3 runs from the conserved cysteine through the conserved F or W. Each record gives: clone size, V gene, CDR3 length, J gene, CDR3 protein. Clone size is not always given. Where it is, it says once, few, many or a class for expanded clones.

few	TRBV3-1/TRBV3-2	15	TRBJ2-3	CASSPYMPVEDTQYF
few	TRBV28	15	TRBJ1-2	CASSSFPTGRYGYTF
-	TRBV4-3	18	TRBJ2-4	CASSPKTRGSPTKNIQYF
-	TRBV3-1/TRBV3-2	14	TRBJ2-1	CASSPGLRGNEQFF
-	TRBV7-2	14	TRBJ2-3	CASSQLGGGDTQYF
-	TRBV11-2	16	TRBJ2-7	CASSSYRGRTYHEQYF
-	TRBV2	14	TRBJ1-1	CASIPDRARTEAFF
-	TRBV18	15	TRBJ1-2	CASSPPGQTLYGYTF
-	TRBV5-6	12	TRBJ1-2	CASSKTEYGYTF
few	TRBV5-8	17	TRBJ2-2	CASSFFQAGGNTGELFF
-	TRBV28	17	TRBJ1-5	CASRSHPGQGSKQPQHF
-	TRBV5-1	16	TRBJ2-7	CASSLGGEAGGHEQYF
once	TRBV12-3/TRBV12-4	13	TRBJ1-2	CASSPETGFGYTF
-	TRBV2	15	TRBJ1-6	CASSELGQNNSPLHF
-	TRBV7-2	13	TRBJ2-7	CASSLERDYEQYF
-	TRBV6-2/TRBV6-3	13	TRBJ1-1	CASSYWTGSEAFF
once	TRBV6-2/TRBV6-3	17	TRBJ2-6	CASSYQGAGSGANVLTF
-	TRBV4-1	13	TRBJ1-2	CASTPEGDYGYTF
once	TRBV5-1	16	TRBJ1-1	CASSPGTGGRDTEAFF
-	TRBV25-1	16	TRBJ2-2	CASSSFQGGGTGELFF
-	TRBV28	15	TRBJ2-6	CASRKLESGANVLTF
-	TRBV2	14	TRBJ2-2	CASSPLLDTGELFF
-	TRBV6-1	13	TRBJ2-1	CASSEGSEGEQFF
-	TRBV29-1	14	TRBJ1-1	CSAPGTGGNTEAFF
once	TRBV5-1	13	TRBJ2-5	CASSLVARETQYF
-	TRBV13	15	TRBJ2-1	CASSNPSGGNNEQFF
few	TRBV3-1/TRBV3-2	18	TRBJ2-6	CASSQEHQGGSGANVLTF
-	TRBV3-1/TRBV3-2	15	TRBJ1-3	CASSHLQGSGNTIYF
-	TRBV4-1	16	TRBJ1-1	CASSPRQGLMNTEAFF
-	TRBV5-4	15	TRBJ2-2	CASSLGGVGAGELFF
-	TRBV10-2	15	TRBJ1-5	CASSESTVLSQPQHF
-	TRBV19	13	TRBJ2-5	CASSRWGEETQYF
-	TRBV19	14	TRBJ2-3	CASSIWGGTDTQYF
once	TRBV6-5	13	TRBJ2-7	CASKREVTYEQYF
once	TRBV5-1	16	TRBJ2-3	CASSWAGTGGTDTQYF
once	TRBV9	15	TRBJ1-6	CASSPTGIYNSPLHF
-	TRBV28	10	TRBJ2-7	CASGRYEQYF
-	TRBV18	16	TRBJ2-1	CASSPRLAGAYNEQFF
-	TRBV4-1	16	TRBJ2-1	CASSHPGTALYNEQFF